The 26 T cell receptor beta chains in this list originate from one sample, sequenced in a study of tumor-infiltrating lymphocytes in localized non-small cell lung cancer. TCRdb's table, derived via immunoSEQ multiplex PCR, lists solely in-frame clones and lacks some. The repertoire consists of more than 9,500 clones, with around four fifths occurring once and the leading ten covering 10% to 15%. Sequencing was done on a sample of uninvolved lung tissue not adjacent to the tumor. The receptor set was obtained from a human donor with non-small cell lung cancer.

The chain combines TRBV7-2 with TRBJ1-2; D call uncertain. The CDR3 runs 13 residues. With 4 bases removed from V and 8 bases from J, the gap between germline ends came to 14 bases. CDR1 SGHTA and CDR2 FQGNSA come from the germline V gene. This CDR3 reads CASSSIRVGGYTF. In nucleotides, the CDR3 is TGTGCCAGCAGCTCGATTCGGGTTGGGGGCTACACCTTC.

This clone occurred a few times. This rearrangement joins TRBV19 to TRBJ1-5; D gene unclear. Germline-derived CDR1 and CDR2 are LNHDA and SQIVND (reference sequence). Trimming took 3 bases from V and 11 from J, leaving 14 bases between them. The CDR3 totals 13 residues. CDR3 coding DNA: TGTGCCAGTAGTATGTTCAGCCAGAGGACCCAGCATTTT. It encodes CASSMFSQRTQHF.

The chain joins TRBV4-1 to TRBJ2-1, with 8 bases lining up with TRBD2. Germline trimming cut 0 bases from V and 6 bases from J; bases unmatched to any gene: 19. CDR3 length equals 20 residues. Germline assignment: CDR1 MGHRA and CDR2 YSYEKL. Here the CDR3 DNA reads TGCGCCAGCAGCCAAGATCCTAAAGATAGCGGGGCCGGGAGACGCAATGAGCAGTTCTTC. This sequence encodes CASSQDPKDSGAGRRNEQFF.

The chain is built from TRBV7-2 and TRBJ2-2; 11 bases match TRBD2. Germline loops: CDR1 SGHTA, CDR2 FQGNSA. V trimming: 3 bases; J trimming: 5 bases; junction bases outside the gene matches: 11. The CDR3 has 18 residues. The CDR3: CASSFTSGGLLRTGELFF. CDR3 bases: TGTGCCAGCAGCTTCACTAGCGGGGGCCTCCTGAGGACCGGGGAGCTGTTTTTT.

The chain uses TRBV5-8 and TRBJ1-4; D is possibly TRBD1 (5 bases). The germline V gene has CDR1 SGHTS and CDR2 YDEGEE. The CDR3 runs to 15 residues. Trimming removed 0 bases from V and 8 bases from J, with 14 bases in between. CDR3 residues: CASSLAGTGNEKLFF. The CDR3 bases are TGTGCCAGCAGCTTGGCTGGTACAGGTAACGAAAAACTGTTTTTT.

The J gene is TRBJ2-6, the V gene TRBV2; 7 nucleotides match TRBD1. The CDR3 has 18 amino acids. V was clipped by 4 bases and J by 1 base; unmatched bases: 10. Germline lookup yields CDR1 SNHLY and CDR2 FYNNEI. The CDR3 DNA follows: TGTGCCAGCAGTGCACAGGGGCCCCGGGGTTCTGGGGCCAACGTCCTGACTTTC. Residues: CASSAQGPRGSGANVLTF.

The chain uses TRBV5-4 and TRBJ2-3; D not certain. Looked up from germline, CDR1 is SGHNT and CDR2 is YYREEE (reference sequence). Trimming stripped 5 bases from V and 6 bases from J, with 10 bases between. The CDR3 covers 12 residues. The DNA for the CDR3 is TGTGCCAGCAGATTATCGACGGATACGCAGTATTTT. Protein sequence: CASRLSTDTQYF.

This sequence joins TRBV7-2 and TRBJ2-7; 9 bases line up with TRBD2. Germline CDR1 and CDR2: SGHTA and FQGNSA. This CDR3 spans 16 amino acids. The junction had 12 bases not matched to a gene; V was cut back by 2 bases and J by 7 bases. CDR3 nucleotide sequence: TGTGCCAGCAGCTTAAGGGCGGGGGGGCTCCCGGGGGAGCAGTACTTC. Protein: CASSLRAGGLPGEQYF.

The rearrangement joins TRBV5-7 to TRBJ2-7; no clear D gene. TRBV5-7 is given ORF status, its function remaining uncertain. The CDR3 is 11 residues long. Trimming removed 2 bases from V and 7 bases from J, with 7 bases in between. The CDR3 sequence: CASSFLREQYF. In DNA form, the CDR3 reads TGTGCCAGCAGCTTCCTTCGGGAGCAGTACTTC.

The chain carries TRBV9 and TRBJ2-7, with TRBD1 matching over 9 bases. Germline V lookup: CDR1 SGDLS, CDR2 YYNGEE. This CDR3 has 16 residues. Trimming removed 5 bases from V and 6 bases from J; junction bases left unmatched: 15. The CDR3 bases are TGTGCCAGCAGTATGGAATCCGGGACAGGGACCGCCGAGCAGTACTTC. Amino acids: CASSMESGTGTAEQYF.

The chain is built from TRBV29-1 and TRBJ2-5; D remains ambiguous. Trimming took off 4 bases at V and 1 base at J, with 4 bases between the two ends. The CDR3 consists of 11 residues. From germline, CDR1 is SQVTM and CDR2 ANQGSEA. The CDR3 DNA follows: TGCAGCGTTGGGCCCCAAGAGACCCAGTACTTC. Its protein is CSVGPQETQYF.

This chain connects TRBV19 to TRBJ2-3; 11 bases line up with TRBD2. Germline V gene data show CDR1 as LNHDA and CDR2 as SQIVND (reference sequence). V trimming: 10 bases; J trimming: 7 bases; junction bases outside the gene matches: 4. The CDR3 loop spans 12 amino acids. In DNA, the CDR3 is TGTGCCATCGGGACTAGCGGAAATACGCAGTATTTT. Protein: CAIGTSGNTQYF.

This clone was found a few times. The rearrangement uses TRBV14 and TRBJ2-5; TRBD1 is a possible D gene (5 bases). This CDR3 region has 17 residues. V lost 0 bases and J 3 bases, leaving 17 bases between the germline ends. Germline V lookup: CDR1 SGHDN, CDR2 FVKESK. CDR3 sequence reads: CASSQDYVVAREETQYF. Written as DNA, the CDR3 is TGTGCCAGCAGCCAAGATTACGTGGTGGCCAGGGAAGAGACCCAGTACTTC.

V usage is TRBV9 and J usage is TRBJ2-1, with TRBD1 as a possible D gene (6 bases). This CDR3 has 13 amino acids. CDR1 SGDLS and CDR2 YYNGEE come from the germline V gene. Trimming pared 0 bases from V and 7 bases from J, leaving 8 bases between. CDR3 loop: CASSVGDTNEQFF. In DNA form, the CDR3 reads TGTGCCAGCAGCGTAGGGGACACTAATGAGCAGTTCTTC. The variable domain in full, completed from reference TRBV9 and TRBJ2-1, reads DSGVTQTPKHLITATGQRVTLRCSPRSGDLSVYWYQQSLDQGLQFLIQYYNGEERAKGNILERFSAQQFPDLHSELNLSSLELGDSALYFCASSVGDTNEQFFGPGTRLTVL.

The CDR3 bases are TGTGCCAGCAGCGCCCCGGGACTAGCGAGGGATGAGCAGTTCTTC. It translates to CASSAPGLARDEQFF. The chain joins TRBV9 to TRBJ2-1, with 10 bases matching TRBD2. The trim removed 3 bases at V and 8 bases at J, leaving 8 bases unmatched. The CDR3 covers 15 residues. Germline assignment: CDR1 SGDLS and CDR2 YYNGEE.

This clone is large by share. The V gene is TRBV5-6, the J gene TRBJ1-5; D is perhaps TRBD1 (5 bases). The germline CDR1 and CDR2 sequences are SGHDT and YYEEEE. Trimming pared 4 bases from V and 9 bases from J, leaving 14 bases between. The CDR3 has 13 residues. CDR3 nucleotides: TGTGCCAGCAGCGGGGGGACCTCGGCGCCCCAGCATTTT. This codes for CASSGGTSAPQHF.

This rearrangement joins TRBV7-2 to TRBJ2-3; 9 positions agree with TRBD2. CDR1 SGHTA and CDR2 FQGNSA come from the germline V gene. The CDR3 is 14 residues long. V lost 1 base to trimming and J lost 6 bases; unmatched junction nucleotides: 2. This CDR3 is CASSLVAGVDTQYF. The CDR3 DNA reads TGTGCCAGCAGCTTAGTAGCGGGGGTGGATACGCAGTATTTT.

CDR3 loop: CASSLDYNEQFF. The CDR3 nucleotides read TGTGCCAGCAGCTTAGACTACAATGAGCAGTTCTTC. The chain carries TRBV7-9 and TRBJ2-1; no reliable D call. Trimming removed 1 base at V and 3 bases at J, with 1 base between. The CDR3 is 12 amino acids. The germline V gene has CDR1 SEHNR and CDR2 FQNEAQ (reference sequence).

The chain joins TRBV4-1 to TRBJ2-7, with a weak D call TRBD1 (6 bases). V gave up 4 bases and J gave up 2 bases, with 15 bases separating them. The CDR3 covers 15 residues. CDR1 and CDR2 from the germline V gene are MGHRA and YSYEKL. In nucleotides, the CDR3 is TGCGCCAGCAGCCGGGCAGGCAGGGGAACCTACGAGCAGTACTTC. Translated: CASSRAGRGTYEQYF.

CDR3 coding DNA: TGTGCCAGCAGCTTAGTTTTTGGCGGGACCAATGAGCAGTTCTTC. Encoded protein: CASSLVFGGTNEQFF. V usage is TRBV7-7 and J usage is TRBJ2-1, with D possibly TRBD2 on 6 matching bases. CDR1 is SSHAT and CDR2 is FNYEAQ in the germline V gene (reference sequence). The CDR3 length is 15 residues. With 1 base removed from V and 6 bases from J, the gap between germline ends came to 13 bases.

The chain recombines TRBV19 with TRBJ1-1; D is ambiguous. Germline CDR1 is LNHDA and CDR2 is SQIVND (reference sequence). The V gene lost 5 bases and the J gene lost 7 bases, with 14 bases spanning the gap. The CDR3 covers 13 residues. CDR3 sequence (DNA): TGTGCCAGTAGTGCTAGTGCGGGGTATGAAGCTTTCTTT. This translates into CASSASAGYEAFF.

The rearrangement links TRBV6-5 to TRBJ2-7; maybe TRBD1 (5 bases). V shed 5 bases and J shed 7 bases, with 9 bases lying between them. Germline assignment: CDR1 MNHEY and CDR2 SVGAGI. CDR3 length: 11 amino acids. This CDR3 is CASSRGHEQYF. As DNA, the CDR3 is TGTGCCAGCAGTAGGGGCCATGAGCAGTACTTC.

The chain carries TRBV4-1 and TRBJ2-1; TRBD2 might be the D (6 bases). CDR3 size: 14 residues. The germline CDR1 and CDR2 sequences are MGHRA and YSYEKL. Trimming took off 6 bases at V and 9 bases at J, with 18 bases between the two ends. The CDR3 here is CASREASEGVEQFF. CDR3 DNA sequence: TGCGCCAGCAGGGAGGCTAGCGAGGGTGTTGAGCAGTTCTTC.

V and J are TRBV6-5 and TRBJ1-2; maybe TRBD1 (6 bases). V lost 6 bases, J lost 2 bases, and 16 bases lay in between. Germline values: CDR1 MNHEY, CDR2 SVGAGI. The CDR3 totals 15 residues. The CDR3 DNA is TGTGCCAGCAGGCCCGGACAGATGAGGAACTATGGCTACACCTTC. Translating it yields CASRPGQMRNYGYTF.

This clone was counted a few times. V and J are TRBV6-5 and TRBJ2-5, with a weak D call TRBD2 (6 bases). CDR3 length: 14 residues. V lost 2 bases to trimming and J lost 2 bases, with 9 bases between them. Germline-derived CDR1 and CDR2 are MNHEY and SVGAGI. The CDR3 DNA reads TGTGCCAGCAGTTACGGCGGGGCTCAAGAGACCCAGTACTTC. Translating gives CASSYGGAQETQYF.

This chain connects TRBV2 to TRBJ1-6; TRBD1 is a possible D gene (5 bases). CDR3 size: 16 residues. Trimming took off 3 bases at V and 0 bases at J, with 9 bases between the two ends. Germline CDR1 is SNHLY and CDR2 is FYNNEI. DNA of the CDR3: TGTGCCAGCAGTGAGCAGGGCGGCTCCTATAATTCACCCCTCCACTTT. It encodes CASSEQGGSYNSPLHF.